These 10 T cell receptor beta chains were sequenced from one sample in a study of CD8+ T cells in alopecia areata. Treatment reported: oral pan-JAK inhibitor, 5-10 mg twice daily. It was cDNA, reverse transcribed from extracted RNA, that served as the sequencing template. Only in-frame clones appear in the TCRdb table, and some are missing; sequencing was by immunoSEQ multiplex PCR. This table has about 160,000 clones, just over 65% appearing once. Sequencing used CD4+ T cells sorted from blood, obtained at week 4, from a patient treated with tofacitinib. Receptors originate from a human donor with alopecia areata.

V is TRBV27 and J is TRBJ2-6; D uncertain. This CDR3 region has 13 residues. In germline, CDR1 is MNHEY, CDR2 SMNVEV (reference sequence). The V and J ends lost 7 bases and 4 bases respectively, with 8 bases between them. This CDR3 reads CASTPAGANVLTF. CDR3 DNA sequence: TGTGCCAGCACCCCCGCCGGGGCCAACGTCCTGACTTTC.

The chain has TRBV7-9 and TRBJ2-3; D unresolved. From germline, CDR1 is SEHNR and CDR2 FQNEAQ (reference sequence). CDR3 length: 13 residues. V was clipped by 3 bases and J by 2 bases, with 6 bases between them. The CDR3 spells CASSLYDTDTQYF. CDR3 in DNA: TGTGCCAGCAGCTTGTATGACACAGATACGCAGTATTTT.

The chain joins TRBV29-1 to TRBJ1-2; a weak D match, TRBD1 (6 bases). V was trimmed by 6 bases and J by 3 bases, leaving 17 bases between them. The CDR3 covers 14 residues. Germline lookup yields CDR1 SQVTM and CDR2 ANQGSEA. DNA of the CDR3: TGCAGCGTGAGGTCCCGGGGGGGCGACTATGGCTACACCTTC. It encodes CSVRSRGGDYGYTF.

This clone was observed a single time. The J gene is TRBJ1-6, the V gene TRBV7-8, with 9 bases matching TRBD1. The CDR3 sequence is 14 residues long. The V gene's germline CDR1 is SGHVS and CDR2 FQNEAQ. V lost 5 bases to trimming and J lost 6 bases; unmatched junction nucleotides: 2. The CDR3 protein is CASSPGQGNSPLHF. As DNA, the CDR3 is TGTGCCAGCAGCCCGGGACAGGGTAATTCACCCCTCCACTTT.

This clone was seen a handful of times. The chain links TRBV2 to TRBJ1-2; tentative D call: TRBD1 (5 bases). CDR1 SNHLY and CDR2 FYNNEI come from the germline V gene. This CDR3 comprises 15 residues. The ends were cut back, 4 bases at V and 4 bases at J, with 16 bases in the middle. CDR3 sequence: CASSAPTGLSYGYTF. The DNA of the CDR3 is TGTGCCAGCAGTGCTCCCACGGGGCTTAGCTATGGCTACACCTTC. The whole variable domain, filled in from reference TRBV2 and TRBJ1-2, reads EPEVTQTPSHQVTQMGQEVILRCVPISNHLYFYWYRQILGQKVEFLVSFYNNEISEKSEIFDDQFSVERPDGSNFTLKIRSTKLEDSAMYFCASSAPTGLSYGYTFGSGTRLTVV.

This clone has only a few counts. The chain recombines TRBV29-1 with TRBJ2-7; D is possibly TRBD1 (6 bases). Per the germline V gene, CDR1 is SQVTM and CDR2 is ANQGSEA. Deletions cut 0 bases from V and 3 bases from J, with 12 bases between. The CDR3 contains 14 residues. CDR3 sequence reads: CSVEDPGVGYEQYF. CDR3 bases: TGCAGCGTTGAAGATCCAGGGGTTGGCTACGAGCAGTACTTC.

This chain uses TRBV18 with TRBJ2-5; D uncertain. V lost 4 bases and J lost 7, with 25 bases in between. This CDR3 region has 17 residues. Germline V gene lookup returns CDR1 KGHSH and CDR2 LQKENI. CDR3 bases: TGTGCCAGCTCACGAGAGCCAACATCGAGTACGTTTACGACCCAGTACTTC. It codes for CASSREPTSSTFTTQYF.

V is TRBV11-2 and J is TRBJ2-2, with TRBD1 as a possible D gene (5 bases). The germline V gene has CDR1 SGHAT and CDR2 FQNNGV. This CDR3 contains 17 residues. Trimming pared 1 base from V and 0 bases from J, leaving 12 bases between. CDR3 amino acids: CASSLGWGRANTGELFF. The CDR3 DNA follows: TGTGCCAGCAGCTTAGGGTGGGGCAGGGCGAACACCGGGGAGCTGTTTTTT. Full variable domain (missing parts from reference TRBV11-2 and TRBJ2-2): EAGVAQSPRYKIIEKRQSVAFWCNPISGHATLYWYQQILGQGPKLLIQFQNNGVVDDSQLPKDRFSAERLKGVDSTLKIQPAKLEDSAVYLCASSLGWGRANTGELFFGEGSRLTVL.

This sequence joins TRBV15 and TRBJ1-5, with unresolved D. Germline CDR1 LNHNV, CDR2 YYDKDF (reference sequence). This CDR3 has 15 residues. V was cut by 0 bases and J by 3 bases, with 9 bases left in between. The CDR3 region is CATSRDQAYNQPQHF. CDR3 coding DNA: TGTGCCACCAGCAGAGATCAGGCCTACAATCAGCCCCAGCATTTT.

This chain links TRBV9 with TRBJ1-2; D not certain. V was shortened by 0 bases and J by 8 bases, with 8 bases between the two germline ends. The CDR3 is 12 residues long. From germline, CDR1 is SGDLS and CDR2 YYNGEE. The CDR3 spells CASSVATSGYTF. The DNA for the CDR3 is TGTGCCAGCAGCGTAGCCACCTCGGGCTACACCTTC. Combining the CDR3 with reference TRBV9 and TRBJ1-2 gives the whole variable domain DSGVTQTPKHLITATGQRVTLRCSPRSGDLSVYWYQQSLDQGLQFLIQYYNGEERAKGNILERFSAQQFPDLHSELNLSSLELGDSALYFCASSVATSGYTFGSGTRLTVV.